The 28 T cell receptor beta chains in this list originate from one sample, sequenced in a study of beta chain features in type 1 diabetes. Study results and limitations: Moderate but significant shortening of TCRB CDR3s was recorded in all four CD4+ subsets from Type 1 diabetes patients.

Expressed TCRB transcripts were sequenced after all isolated RNA was converted to cDNA. Assay used: immunoSEQ multiplex PCR; TCRdb lists only in-frame clones, some missing. Of over 650,000 clones listed, more than 13% are singletons. Their antigen targets remain unknown. The sample was naive CD4+ T cells from blood. All receptors come from a man between 18 and 29 years old with type 1 diabetes.

This clone was observed a few times. The chain combines TRBV7-9 with TRBJ1-2; D unresolved. Germline CDR1 reads SEHNR; CDR2 reads FQNEAQ (reference sequence). The length of the CDR3 is 13 residues. Trimming left V 2 bases short and J 3 bases short, with 7 bases between. This CDR3 is CASSLREHYGYTF. CDR3 bases: TGTGCCAGCAGCTTAAGGGAGCACTATGGCTACACCTTC.

Regarding this clone: This sample also contains other DNA sequences that code for the same CDR3. V is TRBV30 and J is TRBJ2-5; possibly TRBD1 for D (5 bases). Germline V gene data show CDR1 as GTSNPN and CDR2 as SVGIG (reference sequence). Between the trimmed V and J ends, which lost 0 bases and 5 bases, there was a span of 10 bases. This CDR3 comprises 13 residues. The CDR3 DNA is TGTGCCTGGAGTGTCAGGGTGGGCGAGACCCAGTACTTC. Its translation: CAWSVRVGETQYF.

As concerns this clone: Other DNA sequences in the sample encode the same CDR3. The rearrangement links TRBV30 to TRBJ2-5; D gene uncertain. The CDR3 consists of 13 residues. V was cut by 0 bases and J by 1 base, with 6 bases left in between. Germline V lookup: CDR1 GTSNPN, CDR2 SVGIG (reference sequence). CDR3: CAWSVRLQETQYF. CDR3 nucleotide sequence: TGTGCCTGGAGTGTCCGCCTCCAAGAGACCCAGTACTTC.

The chain has TRBV6-6 and TRBJ2-7, with D unclear. CDR3 size: 12 residues. The germline V and J ends were trimmed by 6 bases and 2 bases, with 8 bases remaining between them. CDR1 MNHNY and CDR2 SVGAGI come from the germline V gene (reference sequence). The CDR3 sequence is CASSPQPYEQYF. The CDR3 nucleotides are TGTGCCAGCAGCCCCCAGCCCTACGAGCAGTACTTC.

The J gene is TRBJ2-4, the V gene TRBV27; TRBD1 might be the D (5 bases). Germline values: CDR1 MNHEY, CDR2 SMNVEV (reference sequence). The CDR3 sequence is 13 residues long. Trimming removed 0 bases from V and 15 bases from J, with 15 bases in between. CDR3 nucleotide sequence: TGTGCCAGCAGTTTATCATGGGGCGCTCACACGTACTTC. It encodes CASSLSWGAHTYF.

This clone was detected a few times. The V call is TRBV5-1, the J call TRBJ2-7, with 10 bases fitting TRBD1. CDR1 is SGHRS, CDR2 YFSETQ, per germline. The CDR3 consists of 15 residues. V lost 4 bases, J lost 3 bases, and 7 bases stayed unmatched. The CDR3 DNA reads TGCGCCAGCAGCCTAACCGGGACAGGGGTCTACGAGCAGTACTTC. Its translation is CASSLTGTGVYEQYF.

This clone occurred a few times. The chain links TRBV18 to TRBJ1-1; 9 bases are a match to TRBD1. CDR1 is KGHSH, CDR2 LQKENI, per germline. J lost 4 bases, V lost 8 bases, and 5 bases had no gene match. This CDR3 spans 13 amino acids. The CDR3 sequence: CASRQGEGTEAFF. The CDR3 DNA is TGTGCCAGCCGACAGGGGGAAGGCACTGAAGCTTTCTTT.

The table lists this clone with a few counts. V usage is TRBV6-6 and J usage is TRBJ2-3; D gene unclear. This CDR3 contains 13 residues. V was cut by 3 bases and J by 4 bases, with 8 bases left in between. CDR1 MNHNY and CDR2 SVGAGI come from the germline V gene (reference sequence). CDR3 DNA sequence: TGTGCCAGCAGTTATAGGGCCCCAGATACGCAGTATTTT. Protein product: CASSYRAPDTQYF.

The gene calls are TRBV9 and TRBJ2-2; 7 bases fit TRBD1. Germline lookup yields CDR1 SGDLS and CDR2 YYNGEE. J gave up 1 base and V 0 bases, and 3 bases lay outside the gene matches. The CDR3 is 16 amino acids. In nucleotides, the CDR3 is TGTGCCAGCAGCGTAGCGGGACAGAGGAACACCGGGGAGCTGTTTTTT. It is translated as CASSVAGQRNTGELFF. Variable domain in full (rest from reference TRBV9 and TRBJ2-2): DSGVTQTPKHLITATGQRVTLRCSPRSGDLSVYWYQQSLDQGLQFLIQYYNGEERAKGNILERFSAQQFPDLHSELNLSSLELGDSALYFCASSVAGQRNTGELFFGEGSRLTVL.

This chain uses TRBV2 with TRBJ2-2, with TRBD1 as a possible D gene (6 bases). The CDR3 loop spans 13 amino acids. With 11 bases removed from V and 6 bases from J, the gap between germline ends came to 16 bases. The germline CDR1 and CDR2 sequences are SNHLY and FYNNEI. CDR3 sequence (DNA): TGTGCCGGAACCACAGGGCCGGCCGGGGAGCTGTTTTTT. Translating it yields CAGTTGPAGELFF.

V is TRBV30 and J is TRBJ2-3, with 10 bases that match TRBD2. The germline V gene has CDR1 GTSNPN and CDR2 SVGIG (reference sequence). There are 17 residues in the CDR3. Losses at the gene ends were 0 bases for V and 2 bases for J; bases not matched to a gene: 8. This CDR3 reads CAWSVGTSGAYTDTQYF. In DNA form, the CDR3 reads TGTGCCTGGAGTGTAGGCACTAGCGGGGCCTACACAGATACGCAGTATTTT.

The chain links TRBV4-2 to TRBJ1-2; D remains unclear. V lost 1 base and J lost 7, with 13 bases in between. This CDR3 has 14 amino acids. Per the germline V gene, CDR1 is LGHNA and CDR2 is YNFKEQ. DNA of the CDR3: TGTGCCAGCAGCCAAGTTGACACCCCCGGTGGCTACACCTTC. It yields the protein CASSQVDTPGGYTF.

The rearrangement joins TRBV18 to TRBJ1-6; no clear D gene. V was trimmed by 0 bases and J by 8 bases, leaving 5 bases between them. The CDR3 spans 13 residues. Germline V gives CDR1 KGHSH, CDR2 LQKENI. The CDR3 here is CASSPPRDSPLHF. Written as DNA, the CDR3 is TGTGCCAGCTCACCACCTAGGGATTCACCCCTCCACTTT.

This clone was seen a handful of times. This chain uses TRBV5-1 with TRBJ1-1; possibly TRBD1 for D (6 bases). Germline CDR1 and CDR2: SGHRS and YFSETQ. CDR3 size: 14 residues. Trimming took 4 bases from V and 5 from J, leaving 15 bases between them. CDR3: CASSIQGLGTEAFF. The CDR3 coding sequence is TGCGCCAGCAGCATACAGGGATTGGGGACTGAAGCTTTCTTT.

This clone has just a few counts. The chain has TRBV7-2 and TRBJ2-1; perhaps TRBD2 as D (5 bases). Germline V gene sequence: CDR1 SGHTA, CDR2 FQGNSA. The CDR3 totals 14 residues. Trimming cost V 7 bases and J 0 bases, with 10 bases left between them. The DNA of the CDR3 is TGTGCCAGCACCGCGGGTAGCTCCTACAATGAGCAGTTCTTC. Protein sequence: CASTAGSSYNEQFF.

The rearrangement links TRBV9 to TRBJ2-5; D possibly corresponds to TRBD1 (6 bases). The CDR3 is 14 amino acids. Germline assignment: CDR1 SGDLS and CDR2 YYNGEE. V dropped 0 bases and J dropped 2 bases, with 8 bases sitting between them. The CDR3 sequence is CASSVATGQETQYF. As DNA, the CDR3 is TGTGCCAGCAGCGTAGCGACAGGACAAGAGACCCAGTACTTC.

The chain employs TRBV5-1 and TRBJ2-5; TRBD1 matches at 10 bases. The V segment lost 0 bases and the J segment 5 bases; nucleotides outside the gene matches: 4. Germline CDR1 and CDR2: SGHRS and YFSETQ. This CDR3 is built from 15 residues. In nucleotides, the CDR3 is TGCGCCAGCAGCTTGGACGGGACAGGGGAGGAGACCCAGTACTTC. Amino acids: CASSLDGTGEETQYF.

In this sample, this clone turned up a few times. The rearrangement uses TRBV6-1 and TRBJ2-6; no definite D call. The V gene's germline CDR1 is MNHNS and CDR2 SASEGT. This CDR3 comprises 13 residues. Trimming shortened V by 9 bases and J by 5 bases, and 11 bases separated the two germline ends. CDR3 protein: CASSPDRANVLTF. The CDR3 DNA sequence: TGTGCCAGTTCGCCAGATCGGGCCAACGTCCTGACTTTC.

This clone has only a few counts. The J gene is TRBJ2-7, the V gene TRBV9; D is uncertain. V shed 0 bases and J shed 2 bases, with 6 bases lying between them. This CDR3 has 13 residues. Germline V gives CDR1 SGDLS, CDR2 YYNGEE. CDR3 in DNA: TGTGCCAGCAGCGTAGACGGGCCCTACGAGCAGTACTTC. This translates into CASSVDGPYEQYF.

There are a few counts of this clone. The chain is built from TRBV11-1 and TRBJ2-7; D remains ambiguous. The CDR3 is 12 residues long. CDR1 and CDR2 (germline): SGHAT, FQDESV (reference sequence). V was clipped by 5 bases and J by 5 bases, with 10 bases between them. In nucleotides, the CDR3 is TGTGCCAGCAGCCTGGCATTCGACGAGCAGTACTTC. Translating gives CASSLAFDEQYF. The variable domain in full, with the rest retrieved from reference TRBV11-1 and TRBJ2-7, is EAEVAQSPRYKITEKSQAVAFWCDPISGHATLYWYRQILGQGPELLVQFQDESVVDDSQLPKDRFSAERLKGVDSTLKIQPAELGDSAMYLCASSLAFDEQYFGPGTRLTVT.

This clone was observed a few times. The J gene is TRBJ2-6, the V gene TRBV4-1; D not resolved. Trimming took off 4 bases at V and 4 bases at J, with 8 bases between the two ends. This CDR3 region has 14 residues. The germline V gene has CDR1 MGHRA and CDR2 YSYEKL. CDR3 residues: CASSLLEGANVLTF. In nucleotides, the CDR3 is TGCGCCAGCAGCCTTCTTGAGGGGGCCAACGTCCTGACTTTC.

This chain uses TRBV13 with TRBJ1-3; D call uncertain. V was pared by 6 bases and J by 0 bases, with 15 bases between. CDR1 PRHDT and CDR2 FYEKMQ come from the germline V gene (reference sequence). CDR3 length: 16 residues. CDR3 protein: CASSGGGPHSGNTIYF. Written as DNA, the CDR3 is TGTGCCAGCAGTGGCGGAGGGCCTCACTCTGGAAACACCATATATTTT.

J is TRBJ2-7 and V is TRBV7-2; D is unclear. V lost 2 bases to trimming and J lost 6 bases, with 5 bases between them. The CDR3 is made up of 11 amino acids. Looked up from germline, CDR1 is SGHTA and CDR2 is FQGNSA. CDR3 protein: CASSLSREQYF. The CDR3 DNA reads as TGTGCCAGCAGCTTATCCCGCGAGCAGTACTTC.

This rearrangement joins TRBV23-1 to TRBJ2-1; the match to TRBD2 covers 10 bases. TRBV23-1 is labeled an ORF, and its function is uncertain. The CDR3 is 12 residues long. With V trimmed by 11 bases and J by 5 bases, 3 bases remained unmatched. In nucleotides, the CDR3 is TGCGCCGGGACTAGCGAAAACAATGAGCAGTTCTTC. It encodes CAGTSENNEQFF.

The chain couples TRBV6-1 to TRBJ1-5; D gene ambiguous. The CDR3 loop spans 18 amino acids. V gave up 2 bases and J gave up 2 bases, with 19 bases separating them. The germline V gene encodes CDR1 MNHNS and CDR2 SASEGT. CDR3 region: CASSEIFLSERGNQPQHF. The CDR3 region has the DNA TGTGCCAGCAGTGAAATCTTCCTTTCCGAGAGGGGCAATCAGCCCCAGCATTTT.

The V and J genes are TRBV12-5 and TRBJ2-1; D is uncertain. CDR3 size: 11 residues. The V gene's germline CDR1 is LGHNT and CDR2 FRNRAP. V was pared by 3 bases and J by 12 bases, with 9 bases between. CDR3 region: CASGLGIAQFF. The CDR3 DNA follows: TGTGCTAGTGGTTTAGGTATCGCGCAGTTCTTC.

The V gene is TRBV2, the J gene TRBJ1-6; 7 bases align to TRBD1. After removal of 5 bases from V and 5 bases from J, the junction contained 6 bases not matched to a gene. The CDR3 runs to 15 residues. The germline CDR1 and CDR2 sequences are SNHLY and FYNNEI. CDR3: CASSPQGYDNSPLHF. CDR3 DNA: TGTGCCAGCAGTCCACAGGGGTACGATAATTCACCCCTCCACTTT.

The chain employs TRBV28 and TRBJ2-7, with D perhaps assigned TRBD1 or TRBD2 (5 bases each). V gave up 7 bases and J gave up 0 bases, with 16 bases separating them. Germline-derived CDR1 and CDR2 are MDHEN and SYDVKM. The CDR3 loop spans 15 amino acids. CDR3: CASTSPGRGSYEQYF. The CDR3 region has the DNA TGTGCCAGCACCTCCCCGGGACGGGGCTCCTACGAGCAGTACTTC.